In this sample, the clone carrying this TCR beta chain turned up a few times. Its antigen is as yet unknown. Total RNA amounts of at least 5.5 micrograms were extracted per sample. This sample stems from a study of blood T cells in healthy people across ages. Points from the study as a whole: Relative to aged donors, long-lived donors carried more naive CD4+ cells and displayed higher diversity.

V was trimmed by 7 bases and J by 8 bases, leaving 16 bases between them. The CDR3 runs to 13 residues. CDR1 SGHRS and CDR2 YFSETQ come from the germline V gene. Through a sample-barcoded 5' primer and a J-beta primer mix, a second PCR was run for roughly 6 to 11 cycles. Using its own MiXCR run on the 5' RACE reads, TCRdb lists one record per CDR3 protein. The sample consists of around 1.5 million distinct CDR3 sequences, about 43% of them appearing once. The source is a woman under 30 in good health. Input material: blood. The V and J genes are TRBV5-1 and TRBJ2-1; D is uncertain. The CDR3 loop reads CASSAPAIHEQFF. Written as DNA, the CDR3 is TGCGCCAGCTCCGCCCCAGCAATCCATGAGCAGTTCTTC.